The sample holds a few counts of the clone carrying this T cell receptor beta chain. Its target is unknown. The data belong to a study of CD8+CD57+ T cells in acquired aplastic anemia. Study in general: DNA recovered from sorted CD4+ and CD8+ cells had a mean of 3.2 ug.

The germline gives CDR1 KGHDR, CDR2 SFDVKD. Trimming left V 2 bases short and J 4 bases short, with 20 bases between. The CDR3 is 17 residues long. Individuals selected for sequencing had exhibited CD8+CD57+ cell expansion on flow cytometry. General study results and limits: Common to patients and controls were twenty-nine CD8+ CDR3 sequences. CD8+ Simpson's diversity showed no significant patient-control difference.

For CDR3 and TCR beta VDJ profiling, genomic DNA was the template used. TCRdb re-analysed the reads in MiXCR, keeping a single row per CDR3 protein. The table records under 350,000 distinct CDR3 sequences, roughly 59% of them present only once. The chain uses TRBV24-1 and TRBJ2-7; a weak D match, TRBD1 (6 bases). The specimen sequenced was sorted CD4+, CD8+, or CD8+CD57+ T cells (not recorded which) from PBMCs. The clonotype originates from a human donor with aplastic anemia. In DNA, the CDR3 is TGTGCCACCAGTGATTCCTCCGGAGCAGGGGACCCGTACGAGCAGTACTTC. Its protein product is CATSDSSGAGDPYEQYF.